The next 6 T cell receptor beta chains were all read from a single sample in a study of Ad26.COV2.S vaccination and SARS-CoV-2 variants. Sample treatment: around 19 received Ad26.COV2.S at low or high dose, single or two shots; about 5 received placebo; per-sample allocation not given. At day 63 after the first vaccine or placebo injection, samples were drawn. TCRdb keeps only in-frame clones here, not all; method: immunoSEQ multiplex PCR. Seen here are about 680,000 clones, 70% to 90% observed once, and the top ten hold around 1.4%. The source material was peripheral blood, sampled in a trial of Ad26.COV2.S vaccine versus placebo. The source is a person aged 18-60 years who received the Ad26.COV2.S COVID-19 vaccine or a placebo.

The rearrangement links TRBV27 to TRBJ1-1, with D possibly being TRBD1 (5 bases). The CDR3 is 16 residues long. CDR1 MNHEY and CDR2 SMNVEV come from the germline V gene (reference sequence). Deletions cut 4 bases from V and 4 bases from J, with 19 bases between. The CDR3 loop is CASSSRGGEVSTEAFF. The CDR3 DNA reads TGTGCCAGCAGTTCCCGTGGAGGGGAAGTTAGCACTGAAGCTTTCTTT.

The chain combines TRBV7-2 with TRBJ1-1; no definite D call. The CDR3 length is 14 residues. The germline V gene has CDR1 SGHTA and CDR2 FQGNSA. V lost 5 bases, J lost 4 bases, and 14 bases lay in between. CDR3 sequence reads: CASSPLTGFTEAFF. CDR3 in DNA: TGTGCCAGCAGCCCCCTTACCGGGTTCACTGAAGCTTTCTTT. Full variable domain (rest looked up from reference TRBV7-2 and TRBJ1-1): GAGVSQSPSNKVTEKGKDVELRCDPISGHTALYWYRQSLGQGLEFLIYFQGNSAPDKSGLPSDRFSAERTGGSVSTLTIQRTQQEDSAVYLCASSPLTGFTEAFFGQGTRLTVV.

This chain uses TRBV20-1 with TRBJ2-5; a weak D match, TRBD1 (6 bases). V lost 4 bases to trimming and J lost 9 bases, with 12 bases between them. The CDR3 has 11 residues. Germline V gene data show CDR1 as DFQATT and CDR2 as SNEGSKA (reference sequence). The CDR3 loop reads CSATGAGAQYF. CDR3 DNA: TGCAGTGCTACAGGGGCCGGAGCCCAGTACTTC.

J is TRBJ2-2 and V is TRBV5-6; TRBD1 agrees at 7 bases. The J segment lost 2 bases and the V segment lost 4 bases, leaving 8 bases of the junction unmatched. The CDR3 runs to 16 residues. From germline, CDR1 is SGHDT and CDR2 YYEEEE. CDR3 DNA sequence: TGTGCCAGCAGCCTAACAGGGGAGTTTAACACCGGGGAGCTGTTTTTT. Encoded protein: CASSLTGEFNTGELFF.

The rearrangement links TRBV3-1 (or the pseudogene TRBV3-2) to TRBJ2-2; no definite D call. Germline V gene data show CDR1 as LGHDT and CDR2 as YNNKEL (reference sequence). Trimming left V 2 bases short and J 2 bases short, with 6 bases between. The length of the CDR3 is 14 residues. The chain's CDR3 is CASSQSANTGELFF. The CDR3 DNA reads as TGTGCCAGCAGCCAATCTGCTAACACCGGGGAGCTGTTTTTT.

V is TRBV30 and J is TRBJ1-2, with a weak D call TRBD1 (5 bases). The CDR3 loop spans 13 amino acids. V lost 4 bases and J 7 bases, leaving 16 bases between the germline ends. In germline, CDR1 is GTSNPN, CDR2 SVGIG (reference sequence). DNA of the CDR3: TGTGCCTGGACGAAACCCGGGGGACCTGGCTACACCTTC. Translation gives CAWTKPGGPGYTF.